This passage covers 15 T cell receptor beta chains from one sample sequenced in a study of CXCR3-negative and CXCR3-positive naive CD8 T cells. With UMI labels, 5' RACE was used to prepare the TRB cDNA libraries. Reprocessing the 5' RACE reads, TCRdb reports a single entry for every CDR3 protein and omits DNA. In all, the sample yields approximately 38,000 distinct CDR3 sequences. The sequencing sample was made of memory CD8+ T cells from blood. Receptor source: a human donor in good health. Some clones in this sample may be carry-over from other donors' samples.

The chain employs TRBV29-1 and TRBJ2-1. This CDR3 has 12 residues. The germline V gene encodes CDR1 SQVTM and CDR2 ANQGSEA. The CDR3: CSVDPTYNEQFF.

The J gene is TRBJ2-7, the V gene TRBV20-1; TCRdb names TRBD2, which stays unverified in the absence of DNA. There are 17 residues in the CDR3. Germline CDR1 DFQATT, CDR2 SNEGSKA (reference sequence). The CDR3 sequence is CSARVRGERGLSYEQYF.

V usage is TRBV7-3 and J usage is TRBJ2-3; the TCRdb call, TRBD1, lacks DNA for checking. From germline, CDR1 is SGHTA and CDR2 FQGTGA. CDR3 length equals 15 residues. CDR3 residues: CASSLTGGSTDTQYF.

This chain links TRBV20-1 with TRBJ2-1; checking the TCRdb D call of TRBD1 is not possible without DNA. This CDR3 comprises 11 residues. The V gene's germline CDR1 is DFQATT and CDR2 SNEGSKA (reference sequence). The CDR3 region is CSAGRGAEQFF.

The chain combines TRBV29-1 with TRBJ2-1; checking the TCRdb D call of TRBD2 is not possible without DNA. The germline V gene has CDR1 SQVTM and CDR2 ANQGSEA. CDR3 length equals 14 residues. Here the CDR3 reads CSAGTSGGYNEQFF.

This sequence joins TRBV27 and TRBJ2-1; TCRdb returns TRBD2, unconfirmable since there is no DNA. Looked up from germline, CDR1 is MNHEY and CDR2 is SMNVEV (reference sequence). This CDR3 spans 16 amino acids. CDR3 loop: CASSLFGGGPYNEQFF.

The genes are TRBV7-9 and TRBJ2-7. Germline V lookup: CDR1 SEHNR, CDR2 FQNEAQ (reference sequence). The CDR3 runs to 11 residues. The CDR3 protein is CASPLGFEQYF.

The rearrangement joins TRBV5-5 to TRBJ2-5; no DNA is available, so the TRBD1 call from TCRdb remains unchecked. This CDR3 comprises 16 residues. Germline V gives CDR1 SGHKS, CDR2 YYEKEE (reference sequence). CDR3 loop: CASSWTGTPYQETQYF.

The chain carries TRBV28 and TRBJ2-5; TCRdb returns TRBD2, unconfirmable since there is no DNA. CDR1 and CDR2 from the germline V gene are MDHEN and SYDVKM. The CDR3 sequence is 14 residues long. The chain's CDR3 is CASSEGRGPKTQYF.

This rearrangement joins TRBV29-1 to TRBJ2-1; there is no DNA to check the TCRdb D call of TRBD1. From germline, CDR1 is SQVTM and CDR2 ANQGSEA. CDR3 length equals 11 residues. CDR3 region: CSVVGGGEQFF.

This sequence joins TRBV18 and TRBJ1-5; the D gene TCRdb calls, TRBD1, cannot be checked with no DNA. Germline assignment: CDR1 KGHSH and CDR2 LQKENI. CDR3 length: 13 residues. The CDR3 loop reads CASRPGTDLPQHF.

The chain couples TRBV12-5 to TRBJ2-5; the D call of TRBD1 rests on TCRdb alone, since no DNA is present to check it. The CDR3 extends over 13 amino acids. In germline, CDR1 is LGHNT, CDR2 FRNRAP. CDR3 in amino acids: CASGLAPRETQYF. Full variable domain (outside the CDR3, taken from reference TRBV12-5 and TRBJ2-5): DARVTQTPRHKVTEMGQEVTMRCQPILGHNTVFWYRQTMMQGLELLAYFRNRAPLDDSGMPKDRFSAEMPDATLATLKIQPSEPRDSAVYFCASGLAPRETQYFGPGTRLLVL.

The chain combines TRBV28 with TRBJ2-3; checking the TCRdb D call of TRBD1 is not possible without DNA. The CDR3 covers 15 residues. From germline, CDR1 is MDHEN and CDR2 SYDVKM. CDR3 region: CASSLSPSISNTQYF.

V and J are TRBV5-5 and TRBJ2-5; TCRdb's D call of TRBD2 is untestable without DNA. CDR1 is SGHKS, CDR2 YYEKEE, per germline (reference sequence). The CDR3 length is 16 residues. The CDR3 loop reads CASSRGGPALQETQYF.

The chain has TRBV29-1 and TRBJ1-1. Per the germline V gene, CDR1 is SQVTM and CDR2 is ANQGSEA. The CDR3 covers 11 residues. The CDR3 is CSAHPDTEAFF.